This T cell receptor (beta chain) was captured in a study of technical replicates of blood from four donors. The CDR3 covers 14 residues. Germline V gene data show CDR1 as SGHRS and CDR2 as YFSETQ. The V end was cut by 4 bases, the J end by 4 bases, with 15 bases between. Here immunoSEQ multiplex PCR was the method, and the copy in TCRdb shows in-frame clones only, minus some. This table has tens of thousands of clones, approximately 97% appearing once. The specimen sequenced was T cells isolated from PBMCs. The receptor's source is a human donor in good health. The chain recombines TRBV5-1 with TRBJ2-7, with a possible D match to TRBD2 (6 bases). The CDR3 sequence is CASSPGTGDYEQYF. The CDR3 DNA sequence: TGCGCCAGCAGCCCCGGGACGGGAGATTACGAGCAGTACTTC. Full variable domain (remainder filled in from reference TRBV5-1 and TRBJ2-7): KAGVTQTPRYLIKTRGQQVTLSCSPISGHRSVSWYQQTPGQGLQFLFEYFSETQRNKGNFPGRFSGRQFSNSRSEMNVSTLELGDSALYLCASSPGTGDYEQYFGPGTRLTVT.